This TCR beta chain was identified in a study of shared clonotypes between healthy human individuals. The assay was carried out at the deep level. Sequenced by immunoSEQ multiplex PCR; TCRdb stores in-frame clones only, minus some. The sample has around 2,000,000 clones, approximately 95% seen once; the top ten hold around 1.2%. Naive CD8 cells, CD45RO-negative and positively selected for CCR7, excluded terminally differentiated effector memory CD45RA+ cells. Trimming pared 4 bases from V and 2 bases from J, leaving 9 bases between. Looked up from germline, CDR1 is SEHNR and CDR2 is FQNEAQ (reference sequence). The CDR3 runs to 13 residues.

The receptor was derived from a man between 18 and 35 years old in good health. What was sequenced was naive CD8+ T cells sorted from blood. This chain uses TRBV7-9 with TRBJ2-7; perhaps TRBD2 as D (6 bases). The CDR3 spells CASSWRGTYEQYF. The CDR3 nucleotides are TGTGCCAGCAGCTGGCGGGGAACCTACGAGCAGTACTTC.